This T cell receptor (beta chain) was sequenced for a study of blood T cell repertoires in COVID-19. As for the study in general: The United States, Italy and Spain supplied acute and convalescent COVID-19 samples. Sample material is recorded as cDNA or gDNA derived from T cells, B-cell-depleted T cells, or PBMCs.

Trimming at V came to 5 bases and at J to 0 bases, leaving 8 bases not matched to a gene. Per germline, CDR1 SGHTA and CDR2 FQGNSA. CDR3 length: 17 amino acids. Authors' methods: Reference gene primers were amplified, and this amplification served to estimate nucleated cell counts. The protocol was immunoSEQ multiplex PCR, while the TCRdb copy is restricted to in-frame clones and leaves out a portion. V and J calls and clone size are as listed in that table; D and trimming were resolved from the DNA. Of about 180,000 clones in the sample, 80% to 90% were seen once. This receptor was identified in a man younger than 35 who had recovered from COVID-19. The sample comprised peripheral blood. This rearrangement joins TRBV7-2 to TRBJ2-1, with 9 nucleotides matching TRBD2. The CDR3 loop is CASSLRLAVSSYNEQFF. The CDR3 nucleotides are TGTGCCAGCAGCCTCAGACTAGCGGTTTCCTCCTACAATGAGCAGTTCTTC.